The rows below give T cell receptor beta chains drawn from one sample of a study of vaccination and CD4 T cells after COVID-19. Their specific antigens are unknown. TCRdb re-called the PCR reads with MiXCR, one entry per CDR3 protein. The data hold thousands of distinct CDR3 sequences, with approximately 77% observed a single time. The sequencing sample was made of CD4+ T cells from blood, cultured in vitro. These receptors were collected from a human donor who had recovered from COVID-19. Each CDR3 is given with its conserved first and last residue. Size is omitted from some rows. Given values are once, few, many or a class for expanded clones.

j_gene	abundance	v_gene	CDR3aa
TRBJ1-5	NA	TRBV20-1	CSASEDRGFRQPQHF
TRBJ1-1	NA	TRBV2	CASGGGEGTEAFF
TRBJ1-5	NA	TRBV2	CASSINGQPQHF
TRBJ1-5	NA	TRBV7-6	CASSLGQGNSNQPQHF
TRBJ2-7	once	TRBV19	CASRNEKGQFSYEQYF
TRBJ1-5	NA	TRBV19	CASSIGGNQPQHF
TRBJ1-5	NA	TRBV24-1	CATSDRSHQPQHF
TRBJ1-2	NA	TRBV7-9	CASSKEAVYGYTF
TRBJ2-7	NA	TRBV27	CASSSGVGRASTYEQYF
TRBJ2-3	NA	TRBV15	CATSRDRQDTQYF
TRBJ1-5	NA	TRBV6-1	CASSADKVNQPQHF
TRBJ1-2	NA	TRBV7-9	CASSLALRDYGYTF
TRBJ1-2	NA	TRBV28	CASSTDGNYGYTF
TRBJ1-5	NA	TRBV2	CASSATGSSNQPQHF
TRBJ1-6	NA	TRBV11-2	CASRNPTEILQGAVALHF
TRBJ1-4	once	TRBV7-6	CASSLRDSHSEKLFF
TRBJ1-3	NA	TRBV19	CASSIQVISGNTIYF
TRBJ1-5	once	TRBV6-1	CASSPGPTGGRGNQPQHF
TRBJ2-5	NA	TRBV2	CASTRGGWLQETQYF
TRBJ2-7	NA	TRBV7-9	CASSLAQSGEQYF
TRBJ1-5	NA	TRBV19	CASAGRVYSNQPQHF
TRBJ1-2	NA	TRBV7-9	CASSLAHQGGYGYTF
TRBJ2-3	NA	TRBV6-2/TRBV6-3	CASSRTGTSGLGNTDTQYF
TRBJ2-1	NA	TRBV6-2/TRBV6-3	CASSYISPIRNEQFF
TRBJ2-1	NA	TRBV7-9	CASSYQAGAGYNEQFF
TRBJ1-5	NA	TRBV28	CASGSLDQPQHF
TRBJ1-2	NA	TRBV6-2/TRBV6-3	CASSRGDGAHGYTF
TRBJ2-3	NA	TRBV20-1	CSGIQGAGTDTQYF
TRBJ1-1	NA	TRBV7-2	CASSTTSYRSFF
TRBJ1-2	NA	TRBV6-2/TRBV6-3	CASSPRQGDGYGYTF
TRBJ1-4	NA	TRBV9	CASSEYGWGGEKLFF
TRBJ2-5	few	TRBV4-2	CASSQNGLAASQETQYF